Each of the 19 T cell receptor beta chains below was sequenced from the same sample in a study of PD-L1 blockade in urothelial cancer (dated by TCRdb to about 2017). The library was made by the immunoSEQ multiplex PCR assay. The clones in this table, taken by TCRdb from immuneACCESS, are in-frame only. Not every clone is retained; where verified, under half of the shortfall comes from an unresolved V gene, and the cause of the rest is unknown. Counted in this sample were about 41,000 clones; approximately 81% of them appeared once. In total, the top ten clones hold over 2.5% of the sample. The time point label, as the study defines it: peripheral blood 6 weeks after treatment start. The sequences come from PBMCs, collected around atezolizumab (anti-PD-L1) treatment. The source of these receptors is a man between 70 and 80 years old with urothelial cancer.

This chain joins TRBV7-9 and TRBJ2-2, with 8 bases lining up with TRBD1. The CDR3 has 16 residues. CDR1 is SEHNR, CDR2 FQNEAQ, per germline (reference sequence). V lost 5 bases, J lost 0 bases, and 5 bases stayed unmatched. The CDR3 DNA reads as TGTGCCAGCAGCCCGGACAGGGCCTCGAACACCGGGGAGCTGTTTTTT. This encodes CASSPDRASNTGELFF.

The V gene is TRBV6-5, the J gene TRBJ1-2, with 8 bases aligning to TRBD1. Germline V lookup: CDR1 MNHEY, CDR2 SVGAGI. Unmatched junction bases numbered 7, after V lost 5 bases and J lost 8 bases. CDR3 length equals 13 residues. The CDR3 DNA reads TGTGCCAGCAGTCCCCGGACAGGGCGCGGCTACACCTTC. This codes for CASSPRTGRGYTF.

The rearrangement links TRBV5-1 to TRBJ2-2; 8 bases match TRBD2. Germline CDR1 and CDR2: SGHRS and YFSETQ. Trimming removed 2 bases from V and 1 base from J; junction bases left unmatched: 4. This CDR3 is built from 16 residues. CDR3 loop: CASSFLRGENTGELFF. As DNA, the CDR3 is TGCGCCAGCAGCTTCTTGCGGGGGGAGAACACCGGGGAGCTGTTTTTT.

Comments on this clone: Other DNA sequences from this sample encode an identical CDR3 as well. This chain connects TRBV5-1 to TRBJ1-5; tentative D call: TRBD1 (5 bases). The germline V gene has CDR1 SGHRS and CDR2 YFSETQ. This CDR3 spans 14 amino acids. With 2 bases removed from V and 3 bases from J, the gap between germline ends came to 9 bases. This chain's CDR3 is CASSFDSLNQPQHF. CDR3 nucleotide sequence: TGCGCCAGCAGCTTCGACAGCCTCAATCAGCCCCAGCATTTT.

This sequence joins TRBV6-6 and TRBJ1-1, with 9 bases identical to TRBD1. Germline assignment: CDR1 MNHNY and CDR2 SVGAGI (reference sequence). The V segment lost 2 bases and the J segment 1 base; nucleotides outside the gene matches: 5. This CDR3 region has 16 residues. The CDR3 DNA follows: TGTGCCAGCAGTTACGGGACAGGGCATACGAACACTGAAGCTTTCTTT. Amino acid sequence: CASSYGTGHTNTEAFF.

The CDR3 DNA follows: TGTGCCAGTACCCCGGGACTACAGGTCTACAATGAGCAGTTCTTC. This translates into CASTPGLQVYNEQFF. This chain connects TRBV19 to TRBJ2-1; 7 positions match TRBD2. Germline-derived CDR1 and CDR2 are LNHDA and SQIVND (reference sequence). V lost 7 bases, J lost 3 bases, and 9 bases stayed unmatched. The CDR3 contains 15 residues. Full variable domain (remainder filled in from reference TRBV19 and TRBJ2-1): DGGITQSPKYLFRKEGQNVTLSCEQNLNHDAMYWYRQDPGQGLRLIYYSQIVNDFQKGDIAEGYSVSREKKESFPLTVTSAQKNPTAFYLCASTPGLQVYNEQFFGPGTRLTVL.

The V and J genes are TRBV7-3 and TRBJ2-7, with 7 bases fitting TRBD2. This CDR3 comprises 14 residues. Per germline, CDR1 SGHTA and CDR2 FQGTGA. V dropped 2 bases and J dropped 1; count of bases not matched to a gene: 2. CDR3 region: CASSLGRESYEQYF. CDR3 nucleotide sequence: TGTGCCAGCAGCTTAGGGCGGGAGTCCTACGAGCAGTACTTC.

CDR3 DNA: TGCAGCGTTGAAGAGACTAGCTCCGAGCAGTACTTC. This sequence encodes CSVEETSSEQYF. V gene TRBV29-1 combines with J gene TRBJ2-7; 7 bases align to TRBD2. This CDR3 has 12 residues. Germline loops: CDR1 SQVTM, CDR2 ANQGSEA. With V trimmed by 0 bases and J by 6 bases, 2 bases remained unmatched.

J is TRBJ1-2 and V is TRBV27; 7 bases map to TRBD1. CDR1 and CDR2 from the germline V gene are MNHEY and SMNVEV (reference sequence). The trim removed 9 bases at V and 6 bases at J, leaving 13 bases unmatched. The CDR3 has 14 residues. CDR3 protein: CASRYRQGGDGYTF. In nucleotides, the CDR3 is TGTGCCAGTCGCTACCGACAGGGCGGGGATGGCTACACCTTC.

J is TRBJ2-1 and V is TRBV6-5; 8 bases fit TRBD2. The CDR3 totals 14 residues. The germline gives CDR1 MNHEY, CDR2 SVGAGI. The J segment lost 3 bases and the V segment lost 6 bases, leaving 4 bases of the junction unmatched. The CDR3 sequence is CASRGAGDYNEQFF. The CDR3 coding sequence is TGTGCCAGCAGGGGAGCGGGAGACTACAATGAGCAGTTCTTC.

V is TRBV4-1 and J is TRBJ1-5, with D uncertain. The V end lost 4 bases, the J end lost 2 bases, and 21 bases lay between the germline ends. The CDR3 has 18 residues. The V gene's germline CDR1 is MGHRA and CDR2 YSYEKL. CDR3 amino acids: CASSLREEEAKGNQPQHF. The CDR3 DNA reads as TGCGCCAGCAGCCTAAGAGAGGAGGAGGCAAAGGGCAATCAGCCCCAGCATTTT.

The chain joins TRBV6-1 to TRBJ1-1, with 8 bases aligning to TRBD1. Germline CDR1 reads MNHNS; CDR2 reads SASEGT. The CDR3 has 13 amino acids. V dropped 3 bases and J dropped 11; count of bases not matched to a gene: 8. The CDR3 DNA reads TGTGCCAGCAGTGACAGGGGGCTATGGAGGGCTTTCTTT. Its protein product is CASSDRGLWRAFF.

V is TRBV9 and J is TRBJ1-5; D is possibly TRBD1 (6 bases). V was trimmed by 0 bases and J by 4 bases, leaving 11 bases between them. Germline values: CDR1 SGDLS, CDR2 YYNGEE. The CDR3 is 15 amino acids. The DNA for the CDR3 is TGTGCCAGCAGCGTAGGCAGGGGAGAGAATCAGCCCCAGCATTTT. This encodes CASSVGRGENQPQHF. Looking up the rest from reference TRBV9 and TRBJ1-5 gives the full variable domain: DSGVTQTPKHLITATGQRVTLRCSPRSGDLSVYWYQQSLDQGLQFLIQYYNGEERAKGNILERFSAQQFPDLHSELNLSSLELGDSALYFCASSVGRGENQPQHFGDGTRLSIL.

The chain couples TRBV6-1 to TRBJ2-7; 9 bases align to TRBD1. This CDR3 region has 16 residues. Trimming cost V 0 bases and J 7 bases; bases outside gene matches: 10. Germline V gene sequence: CDR1 MNHNS, CDR2 SASEGT. CDR3 region: CASSEARGQGLREQYF. CDR3 DNA sequence: TGTGCCAGCAGTGAAGCGAGGGGACAGGGCCTACGAGAGCAGTACTTC.

The genes are TRBV19 and TRBJ1-5; 7 nucleotides align to TRBD1. V dropped 6 bases and J dropped 0; count of bases not matched to a gene: 11. This CDR3 is built from 17 residues. CDR1 LNHDA and CDR2 SQIVND come from the germline V gene (reference sequence). CDR3 coding DNA: TGTGCCAGTAGGGCAGGGGGAGGTGGTGGTAGCAATCAGCCCCAGCATTTT. Translated: CASRAGGGGGSNQPQHF.

The chain uses TRBV6-5 and TRBJ1-1, with D unresolved. Trimming stripped 6 bases from V and 11 bases from J, with 19 bases between. This CDR3 has 13 amino acids. Germline lookup yields CDR1 MNHEY and CDR2 SVGAGI. In DNA, the CDR3 is TGTGCCAGCAGGCCTTCGAGGGCGAGGGCCGCTTTCTTT. It translates to CASRPSRARAAFF.

This clone has only a few counts. The chain uses TRBV4-1 and TRBJ2-7, with D hard to call. The CDR3 length is 13 residues. Germline V gene data show CDR1 as MGHRA and CDR2 as YSYEKL. Trimming cost V 3 bases and J 7 bases, with 13 bases left between them. The CDR3 DNA reads as TGCGCCAGCAGCCAGCTGACTTCGTGGGAGCAGTACTTC. Protein product: CASSQLTSWEQYF.

The chain employs TRBV5-1 and TRBJ1-2, with 10 bases lining up with TRBD1. The V gene's germline CDR1 is SGHRS and CDR2 YFSETQ. V was pared by 4 bases and J by 6 bases, with 9 bases of the junction left unmatched. The CDR3 consists of 15 residues. The CDR3 spells CASSPNPGTGDGYTF. For the CDR3, the DNA is TGCGCCAGCAGCCCCAACCCCGGGACAGGGGATGGCTACACCTTC.

This clone was observed a single time. The V and J genes are TRBV29-1 and TRBJ2-3; TRBD2 is a possible D gene (6 bases). V lost 7 bases to trimming and J lost 6 bases, with 17 bases between them. The CDR3 covers 13 residues. Germline V gene sequence: CDR1 SQVTM, CDR2 ANQGSEA. Written as DNA, the CDR3 is TGCAGCGGGGGGAGGTCTCCTGGGGATACGCAGTATTTT. Translating gives CSGGRSPGDTQYF.